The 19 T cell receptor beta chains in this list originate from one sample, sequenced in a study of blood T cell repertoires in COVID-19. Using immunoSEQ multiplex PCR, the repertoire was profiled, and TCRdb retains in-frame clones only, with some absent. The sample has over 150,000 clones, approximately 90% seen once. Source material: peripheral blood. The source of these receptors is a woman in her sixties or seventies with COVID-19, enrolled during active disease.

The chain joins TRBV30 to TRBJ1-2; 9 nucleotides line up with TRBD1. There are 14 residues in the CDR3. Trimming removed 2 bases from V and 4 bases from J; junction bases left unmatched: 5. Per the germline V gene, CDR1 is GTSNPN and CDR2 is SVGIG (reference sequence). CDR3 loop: CAWSPQTGGYGYTF. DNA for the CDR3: TGTGCCTGGAGTCCCCAGACAGGGGGCTATGGCTACACCTTC. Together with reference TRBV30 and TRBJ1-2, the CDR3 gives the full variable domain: SQTIHQWPATLVQPVGSPLSLECTVEGTSNPNLYWYRQAAGRGLQLLFYSVGIGQISSEVPQNLSASRPQDRQFILSSKKLLLSDSGFYLCAWSPQTGGYGYTFGSGTRLTVV.

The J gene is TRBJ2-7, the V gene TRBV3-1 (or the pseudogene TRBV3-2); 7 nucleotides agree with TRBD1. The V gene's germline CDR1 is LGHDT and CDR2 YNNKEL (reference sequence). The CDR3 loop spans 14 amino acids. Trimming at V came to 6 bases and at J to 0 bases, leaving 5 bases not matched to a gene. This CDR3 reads CASRSTGSSYEQYF. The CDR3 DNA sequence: TGTGCCAGCAGGTCGACAGGGAGCTCCTACGAGCAGTACTTC.

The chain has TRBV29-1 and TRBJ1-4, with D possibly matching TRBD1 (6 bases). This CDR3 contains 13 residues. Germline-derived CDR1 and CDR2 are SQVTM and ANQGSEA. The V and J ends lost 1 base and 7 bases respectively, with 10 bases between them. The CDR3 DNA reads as TGCAGCGTTGAAGTACAGGGTGGTGAAAAACTGTTTTTT. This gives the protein CSVEVQGGEKLFF.

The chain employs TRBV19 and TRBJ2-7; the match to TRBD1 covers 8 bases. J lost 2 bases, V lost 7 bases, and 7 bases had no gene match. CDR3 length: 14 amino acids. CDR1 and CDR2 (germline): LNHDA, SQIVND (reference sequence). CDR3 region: CASKHGTGAYEQYF. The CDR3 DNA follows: TGTGCCAGTAAGCACGGGACAGGAGCCTACGAGCAGTACTTC.

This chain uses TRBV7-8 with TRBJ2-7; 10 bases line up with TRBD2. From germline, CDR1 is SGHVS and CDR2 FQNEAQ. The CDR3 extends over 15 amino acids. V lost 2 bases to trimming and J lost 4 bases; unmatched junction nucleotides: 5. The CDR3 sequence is CASSLLAGVIYEQYF. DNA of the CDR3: TGTGCCAGCAGCTTACTAGCGGGAGTGATTTACGAGCAGTACTTC. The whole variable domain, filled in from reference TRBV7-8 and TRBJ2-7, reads GAGVSQSPRYKVAKRGQDVALRCDPISGHVSLFWYQQALGQGPEFLTYFQNEAQLDKSGLPSDRFFAERPEGSVSTLKIQRTQQEDSAVYLCASSLLAGVIYEQYFGPGTRLTVT.

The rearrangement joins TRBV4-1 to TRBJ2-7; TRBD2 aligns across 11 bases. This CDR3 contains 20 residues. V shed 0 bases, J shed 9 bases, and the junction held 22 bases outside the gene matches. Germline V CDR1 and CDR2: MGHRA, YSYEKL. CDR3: CASSQDPGLAGAPDLSTQYF. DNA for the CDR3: TGCGCCAGCAGCCAAGATCCAGGACTAGCGGGCGCACCTGACCTTTCGACGCAGTACTTC.

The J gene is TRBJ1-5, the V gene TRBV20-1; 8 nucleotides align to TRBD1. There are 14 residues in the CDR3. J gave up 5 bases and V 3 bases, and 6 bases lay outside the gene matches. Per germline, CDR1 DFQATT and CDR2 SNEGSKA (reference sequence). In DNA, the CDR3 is TGCAGTGCTAGTCGGACAGGGAGCGATCAGCCCCAGCATTTT. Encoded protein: CSASRTGSDQPQHF.

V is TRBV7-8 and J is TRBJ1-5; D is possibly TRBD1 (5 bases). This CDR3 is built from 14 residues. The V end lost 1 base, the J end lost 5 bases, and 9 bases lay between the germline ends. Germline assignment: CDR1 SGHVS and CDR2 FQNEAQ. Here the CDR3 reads CASSLEGAHQPQHF. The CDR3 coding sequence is TGTGCCAGCAGCTTAGAAGGGGCCCATCAGCCCCAGCATTTT.

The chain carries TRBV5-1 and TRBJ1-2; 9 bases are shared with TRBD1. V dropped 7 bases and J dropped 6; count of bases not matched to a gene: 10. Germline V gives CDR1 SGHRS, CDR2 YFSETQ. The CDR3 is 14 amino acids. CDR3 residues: CASGPDRGINGYTF. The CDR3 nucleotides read TGCGCCAGCGGACCGGACAGGGGAATAAATGGCTACACCTTC.

CDR3 residues: CAISEWPLAEDNEQFF. The CDR3 bases are TGTGCCATCAGTGAGTGGCCCCTAGCGGAGGACAATGAGCAGTTCTTC. This chain uses TRBV10-3 with TRBJ2-1, with 7 bases aligning to TRBD2. The CDR3 contains 16 residues. Germline V CDR1 and CDR2: ENHRY, SYGVKD. The V and J ends lost 1 base and 5 bases, in that order; junction bases with no gene match: 8.

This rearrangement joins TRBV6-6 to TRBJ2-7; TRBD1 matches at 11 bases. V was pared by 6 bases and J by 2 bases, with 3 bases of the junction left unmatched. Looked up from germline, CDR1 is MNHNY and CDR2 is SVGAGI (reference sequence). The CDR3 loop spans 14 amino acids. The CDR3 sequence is CASSRGQGAYEQYF. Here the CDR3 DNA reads TGTGCCAGCAGCCGGGGACAGGGGGCCTACGAGCAGTACTTC.

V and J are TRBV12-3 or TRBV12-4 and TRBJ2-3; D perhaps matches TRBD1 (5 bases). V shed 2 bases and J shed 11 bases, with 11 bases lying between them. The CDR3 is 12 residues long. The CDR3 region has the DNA TGTGCCAGCAGTTTAATCCCTGGACAGCAGTATTTT. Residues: CASSLIPGQQYF.

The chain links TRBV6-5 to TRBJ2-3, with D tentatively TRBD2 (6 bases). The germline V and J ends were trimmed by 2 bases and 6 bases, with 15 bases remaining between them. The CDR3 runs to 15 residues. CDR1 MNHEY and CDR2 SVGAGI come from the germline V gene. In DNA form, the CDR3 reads TGTGCCAGCAGTTACGGGTCGGGAGAGGCGGATACGCAGTATTTT. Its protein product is CASSYGSGEADTQYF.

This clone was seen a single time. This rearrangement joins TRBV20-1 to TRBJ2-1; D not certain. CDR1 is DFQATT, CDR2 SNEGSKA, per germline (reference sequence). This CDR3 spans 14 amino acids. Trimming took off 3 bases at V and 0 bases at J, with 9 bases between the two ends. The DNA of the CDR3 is TGCAGTGCTAGTGATGGCAGCTCCTACAATGAGCAGTTCTTC. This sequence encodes CSASDGSSYNEQFF.

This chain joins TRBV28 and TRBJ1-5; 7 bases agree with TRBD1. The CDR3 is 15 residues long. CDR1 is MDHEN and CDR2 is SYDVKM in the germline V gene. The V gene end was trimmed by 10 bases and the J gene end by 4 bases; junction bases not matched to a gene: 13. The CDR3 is CAISLRQGRNQPQHF. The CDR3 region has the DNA TGTGCCATTTCCCTACGACAGGGTCGGAATCAGCCCCAGCATTTT.

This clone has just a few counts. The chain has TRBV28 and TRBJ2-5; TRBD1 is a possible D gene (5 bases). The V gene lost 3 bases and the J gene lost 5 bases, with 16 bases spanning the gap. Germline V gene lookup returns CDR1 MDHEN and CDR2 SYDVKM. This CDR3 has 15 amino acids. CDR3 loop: CASSFDGRSGETQYF. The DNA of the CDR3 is TGTGCCAGCAGTTTTGATGGGCGATCAGGGGAGACCCAGTACTTC.

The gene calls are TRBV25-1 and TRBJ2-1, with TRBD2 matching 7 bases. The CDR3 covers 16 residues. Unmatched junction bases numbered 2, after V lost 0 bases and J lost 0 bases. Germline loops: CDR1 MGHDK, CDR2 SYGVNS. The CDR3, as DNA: TGTGCCAGCAGTGAATACGGCGGGAGCTCCTACAATGAGCAGTTCTTC. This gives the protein CASSEYGGSSYNEQFF.

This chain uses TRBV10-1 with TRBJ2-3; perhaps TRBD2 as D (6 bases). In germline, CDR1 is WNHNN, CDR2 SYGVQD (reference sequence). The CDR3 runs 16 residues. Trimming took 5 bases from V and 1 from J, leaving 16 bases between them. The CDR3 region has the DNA TGCGCCAGCAGTCTACGACCGGGACTTCGCACAGATACGCAGTATTTT. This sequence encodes CASSLRPGLRTDTQYF.

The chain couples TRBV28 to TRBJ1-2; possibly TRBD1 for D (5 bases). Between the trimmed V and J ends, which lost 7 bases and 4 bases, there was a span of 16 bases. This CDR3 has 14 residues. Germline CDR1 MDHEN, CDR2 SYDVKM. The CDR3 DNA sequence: TGTGCCAGCACCACCTTAGTGGACATCTATGGCTACACCTTC. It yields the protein CASTTLVDIYGYTF.